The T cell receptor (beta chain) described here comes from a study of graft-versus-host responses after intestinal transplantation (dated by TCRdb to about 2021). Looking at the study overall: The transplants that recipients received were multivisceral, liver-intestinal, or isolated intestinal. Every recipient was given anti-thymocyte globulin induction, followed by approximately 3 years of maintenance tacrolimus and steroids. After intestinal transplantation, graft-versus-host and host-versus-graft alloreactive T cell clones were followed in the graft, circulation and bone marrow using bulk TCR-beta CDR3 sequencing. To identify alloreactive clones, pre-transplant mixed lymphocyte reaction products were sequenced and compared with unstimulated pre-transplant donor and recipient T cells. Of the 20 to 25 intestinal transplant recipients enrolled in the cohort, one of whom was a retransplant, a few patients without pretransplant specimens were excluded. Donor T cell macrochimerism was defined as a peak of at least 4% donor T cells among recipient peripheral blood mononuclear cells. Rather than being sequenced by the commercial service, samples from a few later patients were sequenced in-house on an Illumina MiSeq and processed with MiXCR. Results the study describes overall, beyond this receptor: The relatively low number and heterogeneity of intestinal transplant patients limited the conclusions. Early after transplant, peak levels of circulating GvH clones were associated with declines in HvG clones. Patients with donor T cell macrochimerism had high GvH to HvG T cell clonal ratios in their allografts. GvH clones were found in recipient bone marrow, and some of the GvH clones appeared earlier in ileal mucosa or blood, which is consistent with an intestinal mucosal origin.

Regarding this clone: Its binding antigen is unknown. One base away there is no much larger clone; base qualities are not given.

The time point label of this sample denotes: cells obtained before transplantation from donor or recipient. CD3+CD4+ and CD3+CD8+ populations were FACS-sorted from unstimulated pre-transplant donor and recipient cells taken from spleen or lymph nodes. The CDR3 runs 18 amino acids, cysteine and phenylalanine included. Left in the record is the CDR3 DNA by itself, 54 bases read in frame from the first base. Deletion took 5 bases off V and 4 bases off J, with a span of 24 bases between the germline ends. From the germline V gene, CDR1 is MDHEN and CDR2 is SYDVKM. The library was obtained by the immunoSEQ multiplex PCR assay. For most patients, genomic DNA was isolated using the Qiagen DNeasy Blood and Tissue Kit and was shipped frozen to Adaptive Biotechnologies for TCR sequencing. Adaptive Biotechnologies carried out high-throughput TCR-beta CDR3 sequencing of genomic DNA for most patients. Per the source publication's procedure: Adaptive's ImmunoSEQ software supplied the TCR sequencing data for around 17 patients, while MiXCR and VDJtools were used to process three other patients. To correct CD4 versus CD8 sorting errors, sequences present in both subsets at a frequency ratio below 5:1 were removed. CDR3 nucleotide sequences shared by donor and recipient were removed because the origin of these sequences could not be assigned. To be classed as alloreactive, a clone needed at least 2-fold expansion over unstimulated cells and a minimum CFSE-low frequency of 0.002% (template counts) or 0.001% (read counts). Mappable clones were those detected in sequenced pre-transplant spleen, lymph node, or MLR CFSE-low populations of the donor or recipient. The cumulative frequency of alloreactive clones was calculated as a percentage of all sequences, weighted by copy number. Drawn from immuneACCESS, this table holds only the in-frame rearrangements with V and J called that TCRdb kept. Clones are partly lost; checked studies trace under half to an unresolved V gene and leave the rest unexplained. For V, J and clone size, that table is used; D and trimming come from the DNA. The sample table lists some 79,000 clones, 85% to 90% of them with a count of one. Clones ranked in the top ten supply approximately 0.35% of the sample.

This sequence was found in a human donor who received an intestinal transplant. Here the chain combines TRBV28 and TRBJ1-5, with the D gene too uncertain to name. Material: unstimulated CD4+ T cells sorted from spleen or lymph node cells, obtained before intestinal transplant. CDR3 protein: CASSRVYWNKADNQPQHF. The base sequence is TGTGCCAGCAGTCGAGTGTACTGGAATAAGGCGGATAATCAGCCCCAGCATTTT.